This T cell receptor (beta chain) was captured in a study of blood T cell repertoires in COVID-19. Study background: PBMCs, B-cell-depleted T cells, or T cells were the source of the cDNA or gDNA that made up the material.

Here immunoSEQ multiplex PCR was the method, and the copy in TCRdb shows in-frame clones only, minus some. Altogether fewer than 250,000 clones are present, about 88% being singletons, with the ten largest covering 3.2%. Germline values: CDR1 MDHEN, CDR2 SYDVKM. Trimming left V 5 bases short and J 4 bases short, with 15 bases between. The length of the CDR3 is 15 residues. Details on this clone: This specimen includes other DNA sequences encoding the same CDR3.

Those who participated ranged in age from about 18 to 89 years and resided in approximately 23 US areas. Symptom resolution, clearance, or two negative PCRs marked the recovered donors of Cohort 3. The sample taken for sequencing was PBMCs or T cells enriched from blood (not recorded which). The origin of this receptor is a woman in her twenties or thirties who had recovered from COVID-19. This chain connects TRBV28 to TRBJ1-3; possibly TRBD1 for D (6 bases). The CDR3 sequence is CASSDPTGSGNTIYF. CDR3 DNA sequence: TGTGCCAGCAGTGACCCTACAGGGAGCGGAAACACCATATATTTT.